The T cell receptor (beta chain) under discussion was sequenced for a study of blood T cell repertoires in COVID-19. Overall study context: COVID-19 samples from acute and convalescent phases originated in the United States, Italy and Spain.

Cohorts were assigned according to the clinical history that participants reported. Two consecutive negative NP/OP PCR tests, clearance, or resolved symptoms defined Cohort 3 recovery. The germline V gene has CDR1 MDHEN and CDR2 SYDVKM. This CDR3 has 18 amino acids. Trimming at V came to 4 bases and at J to 5 bases, leaving 15 bases not matched to a gene. As processed by the authors: Amplification of reference gene primers was used by the study to estimate nucleated cell counts. TCRdb keeps only in-frame clones here, not all; method: immunoSEQ multiplex PCR. Clone size and the V and J calls come from that table; the DNA yielded D and trimming. The table shows 250,000 to 300,000 clones, with about nine tenths occurring only once.

The receptor was derived from a man aged 18 to 29 who had recovered from COVID-19. Sequenced: PBMCs or T cells enriched from blood (not recorded which). The chain joins TRBV28 to TRBJ2-3; 10 nucleotides match TRBD2. CDR3 protein: CASSSPSQREGLRDTQYF. The CDR3 nucleotides are TGTGCCAGCAGTTCCCCCTCCCAGCGGGAGGGCCTCCGAGATACGCAGTATTTT. The full variable domain, rest sourced from reference TRBV28 and TRBJ2-3, is DVKVTQSSRYLVKRTGEKVFLECVQDMDHENMFWYRQDPGLGLRLIYFSYDVKMKEKGDIPEGYSVSREKKERFSLILESASTNQTSMYLCASSSPSQREGLRDTQYFGPGTRLTVL.